This TCR beta chain came from a study of Tregs in tolerant kidney transplant recipients. Germline values: CDR1 SNHLY, CDR2 FYNNEI. The CDR3 extends over 14 amino acids. After removal of 7 bases from V and 5 bases from J, the junction contained 9 bases not matched to a gene. Study-wide points: Donor-specific Treg expansion exceeded global Treg expansion in tolerant patients, suggesting antigen drive. The small number of patients limits these findings pending further validation.

Clones were read by immunoSEQ multiplex PCR, and TCRdb kept only the in-frame ones, dropping some. The sample records approximately 82,000 clones, roughly 93% being singletons. Turning to this clone: The antigen remains undetermined.

Mixed chimerism was transient after nonmyeloablative marrow transplants from related graft donors. The material was CD4+ T cells from blood (PBMCs), obtained 12 months after the transplant. The rearrangement uses TRBV2 and TRBJ2-3; TRBD2 aligns across 7 bases. This receptor was obtained from a human patient who received a combined kidney and bone marrow transplant. Some T cells may be provided by the graft donor. The CDR3 DNA reads as TGTGCCAGCATCTGGGGGGGAGATAAAGATACGCAGTATTTT. This translates into CASIWGGDKDTQYF.